A single sample is the source of the 9 T cell receptor beta chains below, sequenced in a study of cytomegalovirus exposure and HLA in healthy donors. It was with 60 Vbeta and 13 Jbeta primers that the PCR ran. Sequencing used immunoSEQ multiplex PCR; TCRdb keeps in-frame clones, though not all of them. The table counts about 170,000 clones; over 1% lies in the top ten. The sample comprised PBMCs. The receptors shown here come from a woman aged 55-69 years in good health and CMV-seronegative.

The chain recombines TRBV5-1 with TRBJ2-7, with D perhaps TRBD1 (6 bases). The CDR3 is 15 residues long. Deletions cut 0 bases from V and 7 bases from J, with 17 bases between. Germline values: CDR1 SGHRS, CDR2 YFSETQ. The DNA of the CDR3 is TGCGCCAGCAGCTTGGTGGCAGGGGCGCGCCTGGAGCAGTACTTC. Translation gives CASSLVAGARLEQYF.

The chain couples TRBV6-5 to TRBJ1-2; 10 positions agree with TRBD1. This CDR3 region has 14 residues. V trimming: 6 bases; J trimming: 9 bases; junction bases outside the gene matches: 10. Per the germline V gene, CDR1 is MNHEY and CDR2 is SVGAGI. Here the CDR3 reads CASRPTGTGDRYTF. The CDR3 DNA reads TGTGCCAGCAGGCCCACCGGGACAGGGGATCGCTACACCTTC.

The chain combines TRBV7-3 with TRBJ2-1; TRBD1 matches 9 bases. This CDR3 region has 16 residues. V lost 5 bases and J lost 2; bases outside the gene matches: 7. Germline values: CDR1 SGHTA, CDR2 FQGTGA. CDR3 DNA: TGTGCCAGCAGCCGGGGACAGGGTGGGGCCTACAATGAGCAGTTCTTC. As protein: CASSRGQGGAYNEQFF.

The V and J genes are TRBV18 and TRBJ1-2; D is undetermined. In germline, CDR1 is KGHSH, CDR2 LQKENI. V lost 0 bases to trimming and J lost 2 bases, with 10 bases between them. CDR3 length: 15 residues. In nucleotides, the CDR3 is TGTGCCAGCTCACCACCGAGTAGCCTAAACTATGGCTACACCTTC. Its protein is CASSPPSSLNYGYTF.

The chain employs TRBV5-4 and TRBJ2-7, with D possibly TRBD1 on 6 matching bases. Germline V lookup: CDR1 SGHNT, CDR2 YYREEE (reference sequence). The ends were cut back, 4 bases at V and 2 bases at J, with 10 bases in the middle. The CDR3 runs 13 residues. DNA for the CDR3: TGTGCCAGCAGCCGGACAGCAGCCTACGAGCAGTACTTC. It encodes CASSRTAAYEQYF.

The rearrangement uses TRBV14 and TRBJ2-5, with 7 bases fitting TRBD2. The germline V gene has CDR1 SGHDN and CDR2 FVKESK. The CDR3 runs 16 residues. After removal of 3 bases from V and 5 bases from J, the junction contained 12 bases not matched to a gene. This CDR3 is CASSQGRTSGTETQYF. The CDR3 bases are TGTGCCAGCAGCCAGGGTAGGACTAGTGGAACGGAGACCCAGTACTTC.

The genes are TRBV18 and TRBJ1-5; unclear D gene. The germline V gene has CDR1 KGHSH and CDR2 LQKENI. Trimming took 3 bases from V and 5 from J, leaving 14 bases between them. There are 15 residues in the CDR3. CDR3 sequence reads: CASSPNEGYDQPQHF. CDR3 DNA sequence: TGTGCCAGCTCACCGAACGAGGGATACGATCAGCCCCAGCATTTT.

The CDR3 sequence is CASSPDRTAGELFF. CDR3 sequence (DNA): TGTGCCAGCTCTCCGGACAGAACGGCTGGGGAGCTGTTTTTT. The V call is TRBV18, the J call TRBJ2-2, with D possibly matching TRBD1 (6 bases). From germline, CDR1 is KGHSH and CDR2 LQKENI. CDR3 length: 14 residues. Trimming removed 6 bases from V and 8 bases from J, with 16 bases in between.

This chain links TRBV9 with TRBJ1-3; the D gene is possibly TRBD1 (5 bases). The V end was cut by 1 base, the J end by 4 bases, with 9 bases between. The CDR3 runs to 14 residues. Germline assignment: CDR1 SGDLS and CDR2 YYNGEE. The DNA for the CDR3 is TGTGCCAGCAGCGTACCAGGGCCCGGAAACACCATATATTTT. This encodes CASSVPGPGNTIYF. Using reference TRBV9 and TRBJ1-3 for the parts outside the CDR3, the full variable domain is DSGVTQTPKHLITATGQRVTLRCSPRSGDLSVYWYQQSLDQGLQFLIQYYNGEERAKGNILERFSAQQFPDLHSELNLSSLELGDSALYFCASSVPGPGNTIYFGEGSWLTVV.